Presented here are 23 T cell receptor beta chains from one specimen sequenced in a study of T cell responses to AZD1222 COVID-19 vaccine. Libraries were prepared by immunoSEQ multiplex PCR; TCRdb keeps only in-frame clonotypes and omits some of them. The sample has more than 110,000 clones, around 93% seen once. This specimen consisted of peripheral blood, obtained on day 0 of AZD1222 vaccination. These receptors all come from an adult in good health.

V is TRBV4-2 and J is TRBJ1-1, with D possibly TRBD1 on 5 matching bases. In germline, CDR1 is LGHNA, CDR2 YNFKEQ. The CDR3 totals 13 residues. V was pared by 3 bases and J by 3 bases, with 8 bases between. The CDR3 DNA sequence: TGTGCCAGCAGCCATGGGGGGGACACTGAAGCTTTCTTT. As protein: CASSHGGDTEAFF.

The chain combines TRBV12-3 or TRBV12-4 with TRBJ1-6; no reliable D call. V lost 4 bases and J lost 10, with 5 bases in between. This CDR3 region has 11 residues. The DNA of the CDR3 is TGTGCCAGCAGTTCTGGCTCACCCCTCCACTTT. It specifies CASSSGSPLHF.

J is TRBJ2-7 and V is TRBV3-1 (or the pseudogene TRBV3-2); TRBD2 aligns across 7 bases. The ends lost 0 bases at V and 7 bases at J; junction bases unmatched: 9. Per germline, CDR1 LGHDT and CDR2 YNNKEL (reference sequence). This CDR3 contains 15 residues. The CDR3 protein is CASSQEGGSVGEQYF. In DNA form, the CDR3 reads TGTGCCAGCAGCCAAGAAGGCGGGAGCGTGGGAGAGCAGTACTTC.

The count of this clone is one. The chain links TRBV5-1 to TRBJ1-2, with D maybe TRBD1 (5 bases). Per the germline V gene, CDR1 is SGHRS and CDR2 is YFSETQ. CDR3 length: 12 amino acids. Trimming stripped 0 bases from V and 5 bases from J, with 5 bases between. The CDR3: CASSLGGYGYTF. The CDR3 DNA sequence: TGCGCCAGCAGCTTGGGGGGGTATGGCTACACCTTC.

The chain has TRBV4-1 and TRBJ1-5, with 9 bases that match TRBD1. V gave up 2 bases and J gave up 9 bases; unmatched junction bases: 8. The germline V gene has CDR1 MGHRA and CDR2 YSYEKL. The CDR3 has 15 residues. This chain's CDR3 is CASSQTGTGTWPQHF. In DNA, the CDR3 is TGCGCCAGCAGCCAAACCGGGACAGGGACTTGGCCCCAGCATTTT.

The rearrangement links TRBV5-1 to TRBJ1-1; TRBD1 aligns across 7 bases. Germline assignment: CDR1 SGHRS and CDR2 YFSETQ. The CDR3 totals 15 residues. Unmatched junction bases numbered 14, after V lost 5 bases and J lost 7 bases. The CDR3 nucleotides read TGCGCCAGCAGGGAAAACAGGGGATTGAGCAATGAAGCTTTCTTT. Its protein is CASRENRGLSNEAFF.

The J gene is TRBJ2-2, the V gene TRBV5-5; maybe TRBD2 (6 bases). Germline loops: CDR1 SGHKS, CDR2 YYEKEE (reference sequence). Trimming pared 3 bases from V and 5 bases from J, leaving 11 bases between. The CDR3 is 14 residues long. CDR3 residues: CASSWGLLTGELFF. CDR3 coding DNA: TGTGCCAGCAGCTGGGGACTTCTAACCGGGGAGCTGTTTTTT. Supplemented by reference TRBV5-5 and TRBJ2-2, the full variable domain reads DAGVTQSPTHLIKTRGQQVTLRCSPISGHKSVSWYQQVLGQGPQFIFQYYEKEERGRGNFPDRFSARQFPNYSSELNVNALLLGDSALYLCASSWGLLTGELFFGEGSRLTVL.

The chain joins TRBV7-8 to TRBJ2-1; weak D call: TRBD1 (6 bases). V gave up 1 base and J gave up 4 bases, with 14 bases separating them. In germline, CDR1 is SGHVS, CDR2 FQNEAQ. The CDR3 extends over 16 amino acids. The CDR3 sequence is CASSLVGRGDYNEQFF. CDR3 coding DNA: TGTGCCAGCAGCTTAGTTGGCAGGGGTGATTACAATGAGCAGTTCTTC.

Concerning this clone: Mismatch with germline at one junction end may stem from a read error. The rearrangement links TRBV7-7 to TRBJ1-4, with TRBD1 matching 10 bases. Germline CDR1 reads SSHAT; CDR2 reads FNYEAQ (reference sequence). There are 14 residues in the CDR3. The CDR3, as DNA: TGTGCTAGCAGCCCCGGGACAGGGGTTGAAAAACTGTTTTTT. Protein sequence: CASSPGTGVEKLFF.

The chain combines TRBV28 with TRBJ1-1; D is unresolved. The CDR3 runs 16 residues. V was clipped by 6 bases and J by 0 bases, with 17 bases between them. CDR1 MDHEN and CDR2 SYDVKM come from the germline V gene. The CDR3 nucleotides read TGTGCCAGCAGCCAAGGGCGAATTTTTCTGAACACTGAAGCTTTCTTT. Translating it yields CASSQGRIFLNTEAFF.

This clone has only a few counts. The genes are TRBV7-9 and TRBJ2-5; D is unresolved. The CDR3 runs to 16 residues. Germline V gene data show CDR1 as SEHNR and CDR2 as FQNEAQ (reference sequence). V shed 5 bases and J shed 5 bases, with 21 bases lying between them. Written as DNA, the CDR3 is TGTGCCAGCAGCCCCTGGGGATCCACATCGGAGGAGACCCAGTACTTC. Translation gives CASSPWGSTSEETQYF. Full variable domain (rest looked up from reference TRBV7-9 and TRBJ2-5): DTGVSQNPRHKITKRGQNVTFRCDPISEHNRLYWYRQTLGQGPEFLTYFQNEAQLEKSRLLSDRFSAERPKGSFSTLEIQRTEQGDSAMYLCASSPWGSTSEETQYFGPGTRLLVL.

The chain carries TRBV20-1 and TRBJ2-3; tentatively, D is TRBD2 (5 bases). V lost 6 bases, J lost 6 bases, and 10 bases lay in between. The CDR3 sequence is 11 residues long. Germline V lookup: CDR1 DFQATT, CDR2 SNEGSKA (reference sequence). This CDR3 is CSARTLDTQYF. In DNA, the CDR3 is TGCAGTGCCCGGACTCTTGATACGCAGTATTTT.

This clone was counted a single time. This chain connects TRBV30 to TRBJ1-2, with a weak D call TRBD1 (5 bases). This CDR3 is built from 14 residues. The germline CDR1 and CDR2 sequences are GTSNPN and SVGIG (reference sequence). V lost 4 bases to trimming and J lost 5 bases, with 17 bases between them. CDR3 amino acids: CAWTSGLLLYGYTF. The CDR3 coding sequence is TGTGCCTGGACCTCGGGACTTCTCCTGTATGGCTACACCTTC.

The rearrangement links TRBV5-1 to TRBJ1-1; D is unclear. V dropped 0 bases and J dropped 5 bases, with 11 bases sitting between them. The CDR3 is 14 residues long. Germline V gene lookup returns CDR1 SGHRS and CDR2 YFSETQ. CDR3 sequence reads: CASSLVGQDTEAFF. DNA for the CDR3: TGCGCCAGCAGCTTGGTAGGTCAGGATACTGAAGCTTTCTTT.

This clone was observed a single time. This rearrangement joins TRBV6-5 to TRBJ2-1, with a tentative D call TRBD2 (6 bases). In germline, CDR1 is MNHEY, CDR2 SVGAGI. V lost 5 bases and J lost 0, with 11 bases in between. The CDR3 loop spans 15 amino acids. CDR3 residues: CASSPTGSSYNEQFF. The CDR3 DNA reads TGTGCCAGCAGTCCAACCGGGAGCTCCTACAATGAGCAGTTCTTC.

The rearrangement uses TRBV19 and TRBJ1-5; D is undetermined. This CDR3 has 16 residues. V was trimmed by 3 bases and J by 6 bases, leaving 18 bases between them. The germline gives CDR1 LNHDA, CDR2 SQIVND (reference sequence). The CDR3 DNA reads TGTGCCAGTAGTATTGTAAGGGCGTCTATAGGTCAGCCCCAGCATTTT. Its protein product is CASSIVRASIGQPQHF.

The chain employs TRBV7-9 and TRBJ2-5; D is ambiguous. The CDR3 spans 15 residues. Trimming removed 5 bases at V and 0 bases at J, with 13 bases between. Germline CDR1 SEHNR, CDR2 FQNEAQ (reference sequence). CDR3 DNA sequence: TGTGCCAGCAGCCCCGGTGGAGCCTACCAAGAGACCCAGTACTTC. Residues: CASSPGGAYQETQYF.

This rearrangement joins TRBV10-3 to TRBJ1-1; TRBD1 aligns across 10 bases. This CDR3 has 18 residues. The V gene end was trimmed by 1 base and the J gene end by 2 bases; junction bases not matched to a gene: 10. Germline-derived CDR1 and CDR2 are ENHRY and SYGVKD. The CDR3 sequence: CAISEFRDRGRGNTEAFF. The CDR3 DNA is TGTGCCATCAGTGAGTTCCGGGACAGGGGAAGAGGAAACACTGAAGCTTTCTTT.

The chain uses TRBV5-4 and TRBJ2-1; D call uncertain. Between the trimmed V and J ends, which lost 0 bases and 0 bases, there was a span of 7 bases. The CDR3 covers 15 residues. Germline lookup yields CDR1 SGHNT and CDR2 YYREEE (reference sequence). The CDR3 sequence is CASSLERGSYNEQFF. For the CDR3, the DNA is TGTGCCAGCAGCTTGGAACGAGGCTCCTACAATGAGCAGTTCTTC.

V gene TRBV6-1 combines with J gene TRBJ1-5; 7 nucleotides align to TRBD1. The J segment lost 3 bases and the V segment lost 2 bases, leaving 4 bases of the junction unmatched. This CDR3 is 15 amino acids long. Per germline, CDR1 MNHNS and CDR2 SASEGT. The DNA of the CDR3 is TGTGCCAGCAGTGAATGGGACAGCGTCAATCAGCCCCAGCATTTT. This encodes CASSEWDSVNQPQHF.

The gene calls are TRBV7-9 and TRBJ1-4; TRBD1 might be the D (5 bases). The CDR3 covers 16 residues. The ends were cut back, 4 bases at V and 8 bases at J, with 20 bases in the middle. CDR1 is SEHNR and CDR2 is FQNEAQ in the germline V gene (reference sequence). The DNA for the CDR3 is TGTGCCAGCAGCTCCGTATCGGGGAATCCAGGGGAAAAACTGTTTTTT. It is translated as CASSSVSGNPGEKLFF.

V and J are TRBV12-3 or TRBV12-4 and TRBJ1-2; the D gene is possibly TRBD1 (5 bases). Trimming removed 8 bases from V and 4 bases from J, with 11 bases in between. The CDR3 is made up of 12 amino acids. The CDR3 is CASGRVFYGYTF. CDR3 in DNA: TGTGCCAGCGGCAGGGTTTTCTATGGCTACACCTTC.

This chain connects TRBV5-1 to TRBJ1-2; weak D call: TRBD1 (5 bases). This CDR3 has 15 residues. Germline V CDR1 and CDR2: SGHRS, YFSETQ. Trimming stripped 4 bases from V and 4 bases from J, with 17 bases between. The CDR3 DNA reads TGCGCCAGCAGCGCCACCCCATCAGGGTCCTATGGCTACACCTTC. It encodes CASSATPSGSYGYTF.